This T cell receptor beta chain was documented in a study of blood T cell repertoires in COVID-19. Study context: The cDNA or gDNA used as material had been derived from T cells, B-cell-depleted T cells, or PBMCs.

Germline values: CDR1 SNHLY, CDR2 FYNNEI. CDR3 size: 15 residues. Trimming removed 6 bases at V and 2 bases at J, with 16 bases between. The protocol was immunoSEQ multiplex PCR, while the TCRdb copy is restricted to in-frame clones and leaves out a portion. The sample includes about 150,000 clones, more than 80% of them seen just once. The chain carries TRBV2 and TRBJ2-5, with a weak D call TRBD2 (6 bases). The material sequenced was peripheral blood. This TCR came from a woman in her 40s with acute or convalescent COVID-19. The CDR3: CASRDTVGRQETQYF. The CDR3 DNA is TGTGCCAGCAGGGACACCGTTGGGAGGCAAGAGACCCAGTACTTC.